This T cell receptor (beta chain) was profiled in a study of blood T cell repertoires in COVID-19 (dated by TCRdb to 2019 to 2021). For context, the study as a whole: Samples covering the acute and convalescent phases of COVID-19 were provided by collaborators in the United States, Italy and Spain. Sample metadata almost always included a de-identified subject ID, COVID-19 status, age in years and sex. The repertoires were released in a freely available public database intended as a resource for research on the immune response to SARS-CoV-2. Where available, HLA class I and class II types were obtained from metadata supplied by the sample provider rather than from assay-based typing. Deeply sampled blood TCRbeta repertoires from subjects exposed to, actively infected with, or recovered from COVID-19 were included in the dataset. Samples came from the ongoing ImmuneRACE study (first 160 participants) plus 1,254 subjects from 6 global collaborators. The material from the prospective study consisted of cDNA or gDNA derived from T cells, B-cell-depleted T cells, or PBMCs.

Notes on this clone: Its antigen is not yet known. It has no much larger one-base neighbor in the sample; base qualities were not kept.

Broad study findings and their caveats: Clinical and demographic metadata were provided uncurated, with the amount varying by source and participant.

One collaborating source in Seattle enrolled patients while the patients were actively infected and followed the patients over time throughout the course of disease. The collaborating institutions used their own protocols to collect whole blood in K2EDTA tubes. Collaborator samples were shipped for TCRbeta analysis as frozen whole blood, isolated PBMCs, or DNA extracted from either sample type. TCRbeta CDR3 regions were amplified from genomic DNA using the immunoSEQ Assay, a bias-controlled multiplex PCR. The authors processed their data as follows. Nucleated cell counts per sample were estimated from amplification of reference gene primers within the assay. Sequence reads were collapsed and filtered to measure the absolute abundance of every unique TCRbeta CDR3 rearrangement. For each sample, productive Simpson clonality was calculated by taking the square root of Simpson's diversity index across productive rearrangements. In its TCRdb copy, this immuneACCESS table keeps in-frame sequences only and misses some clones. Where compared with another copy, unresolved V genes explain less than half of these, and the others have no known cause. D and trimming come from the DNA, and the V and J calls and clone size come from that table. This sample holds approximately 300,000 clones; about nine tenths were observed only once. Around 5.8% of the sample is taken by the ten largest.

CDR1 and CDR2 are read off the germline V gene (reference sequence) as SGHKS and YYEKEE. The CDR3 runs 13 amino acids, cysteine and phenylalanine included. This entry keeps only the CDR3 DNA: 39 bases, framed from base 1. The V end loses 0 bases and the J end loses 2 bases, and a stretch of 5 bases separates them. The source material was peripheral blood. The receptor chain draws on TRBV5-5 and TRBJ1-2, with the D gene uncertain. The sequence was obtained from a woman between 45 and 65 years old with COVID-19, enrolled during active disease. The CDR3 in this case is CASSLGSNYGYTF. The nucleotide sequence reads as follows: TGTGCCAGCAGCTTGGGAAGCAACTATGGCTACACCTTC.